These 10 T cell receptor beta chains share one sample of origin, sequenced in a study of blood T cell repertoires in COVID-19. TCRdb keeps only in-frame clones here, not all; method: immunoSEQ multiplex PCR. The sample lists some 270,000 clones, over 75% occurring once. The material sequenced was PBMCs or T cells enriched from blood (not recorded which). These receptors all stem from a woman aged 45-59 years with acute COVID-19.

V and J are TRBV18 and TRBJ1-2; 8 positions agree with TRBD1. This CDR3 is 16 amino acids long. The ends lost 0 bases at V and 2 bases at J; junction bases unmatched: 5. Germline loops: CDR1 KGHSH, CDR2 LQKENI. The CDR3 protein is CASSPPVAGGNYGYTF. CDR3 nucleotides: TGTGCCAGCTCACCACCGGTGGCAGGGGGCAACTATGGCTACACCTTC.

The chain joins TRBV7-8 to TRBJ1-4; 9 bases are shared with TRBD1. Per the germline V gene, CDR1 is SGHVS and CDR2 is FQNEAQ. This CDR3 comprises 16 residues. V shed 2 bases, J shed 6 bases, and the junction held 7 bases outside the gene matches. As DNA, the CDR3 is TGTGCCAGCAGCTTAACTGGGGGACAGGGTGATGAAAAACTGTTTTTT. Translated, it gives CASSLTGGQGDEKLFF.

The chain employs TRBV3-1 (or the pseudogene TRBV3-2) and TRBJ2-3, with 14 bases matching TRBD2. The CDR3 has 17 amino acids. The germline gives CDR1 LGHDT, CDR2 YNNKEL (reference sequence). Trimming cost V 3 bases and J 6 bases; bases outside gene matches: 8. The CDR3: CASSHATSGGAGDTQYF. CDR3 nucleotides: TGTGCCAGCAGCCATGCGACTAGCGGGGGGGCCGGTGATACGCAGTATTTT.

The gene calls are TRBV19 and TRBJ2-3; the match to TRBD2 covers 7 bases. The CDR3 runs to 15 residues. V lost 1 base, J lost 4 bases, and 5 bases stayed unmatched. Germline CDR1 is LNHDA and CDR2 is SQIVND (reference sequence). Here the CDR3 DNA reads TGTGCCAGTAGTATAGGAGCGGGGAGGGCAGATACGCAGTATTTT. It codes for CASSIGAGRADTQYF.

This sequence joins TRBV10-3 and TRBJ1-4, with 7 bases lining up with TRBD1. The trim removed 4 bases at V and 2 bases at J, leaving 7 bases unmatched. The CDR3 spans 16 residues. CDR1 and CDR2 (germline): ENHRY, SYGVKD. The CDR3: CAISGKQQGTNEKLFF. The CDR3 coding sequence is TGTGCCATCAGTGGGAAACAACAGGGGACTAATGAAAAACTGTTTTTT.

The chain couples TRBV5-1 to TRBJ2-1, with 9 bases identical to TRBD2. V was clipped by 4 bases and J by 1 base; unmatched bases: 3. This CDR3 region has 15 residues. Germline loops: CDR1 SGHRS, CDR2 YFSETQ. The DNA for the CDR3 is TGCGCCAGCAGCCCGGGACTAGCATCCTACAATGAGCAGTTCTTC. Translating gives CASSPGLASYNEQFF.

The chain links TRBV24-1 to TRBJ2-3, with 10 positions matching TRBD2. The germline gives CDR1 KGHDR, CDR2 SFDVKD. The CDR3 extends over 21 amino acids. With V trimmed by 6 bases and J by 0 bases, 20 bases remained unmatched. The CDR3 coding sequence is TGTGCCACCAGTTCACCGCCCCTAGCGGGGGAACGTCCCAATAGCACAGATACGCAGTATTTT. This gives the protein CATSSPPLAGERPNSTDTQYF.

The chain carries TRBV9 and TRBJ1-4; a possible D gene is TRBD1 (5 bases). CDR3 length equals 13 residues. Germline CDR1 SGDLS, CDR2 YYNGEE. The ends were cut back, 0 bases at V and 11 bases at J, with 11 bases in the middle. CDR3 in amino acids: CASSVGTRDKLFF. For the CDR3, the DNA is TGTGCCAGCAGCGTAGGGACCAGGGATAAACTGTTTTTT.

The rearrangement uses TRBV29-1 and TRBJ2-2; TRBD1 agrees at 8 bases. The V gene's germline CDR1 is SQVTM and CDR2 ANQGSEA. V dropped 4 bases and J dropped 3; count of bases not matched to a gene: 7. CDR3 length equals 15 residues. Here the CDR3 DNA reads TGCAGCGTTGCAGCAGGGGGCGCCCACACCGGGGAGCTGTTTTTT. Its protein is CSVAAGGAHTGELFF.

This CDR3 is CASSQGGGENIQYF. The DNA of the CDR3 is TGCGCCAGCAGCCAAGGGGGGGGCGAAAACATTCAGTACTTC. The gene calls are TRBV4-3 and TRBJ2-4; tentatively, D is TRBD2 (7 bases). V lost 1 base to trimming and J lost 5 bases, with 9 bases between them. Germline V gene sequence: CDR1 LGHNA, CDR2 YSLEER. This CDR3 spans 14 amino acids.